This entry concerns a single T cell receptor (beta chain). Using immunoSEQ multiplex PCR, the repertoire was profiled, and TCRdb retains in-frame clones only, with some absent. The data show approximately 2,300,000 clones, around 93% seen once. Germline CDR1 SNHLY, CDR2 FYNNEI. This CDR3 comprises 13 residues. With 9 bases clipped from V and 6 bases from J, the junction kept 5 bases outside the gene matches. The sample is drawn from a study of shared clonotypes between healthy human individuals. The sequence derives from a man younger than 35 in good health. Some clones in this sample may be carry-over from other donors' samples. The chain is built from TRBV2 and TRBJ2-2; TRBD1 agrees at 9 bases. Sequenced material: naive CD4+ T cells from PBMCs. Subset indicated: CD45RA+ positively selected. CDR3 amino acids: CASTGGAPGELFF. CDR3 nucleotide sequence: TGTGCCAGTACAGGGGGCGCCCCCGGGGAGCTGTTTTTT.